The 20 T cell receptor beta chains below were found in one sample sequenced in a study of cytomegalovirus exposure and HLA in healthy donors. TCRdb's copy holds only in-frame clones and misses some; the assay was immunoSEQ multiplex PCR. Counted here are about 150,000 clones, just over 85% occurring once; the ten biggest clones make up approximately 2.2%. Sequencing used PBMCs. The receptors shown here come from a human donor in good health.

This clone was recorded a few times. V usage is TRBV28 and J usage is TRBJ1-5; 7 nucleotides match TRBD1. Germline V gene data show CDR1 as MDHEN and CDR2 as SYDVKM. The junction had 4 bases not matched to a gene; V was cut back by 6 bases and J by 5 bases. The CDR3 covers 13 residues. CDR3 nucleotide sequence: TGTGCCAGCAGGGGACAGACTCATCAGCCCCAGCATTTT. Its protein product is CASRGQTHQPQHF.

The rearrangement links TRBV10-3 to TRBJ2-5, with 12 bases identical to TRBD2. Germline V gene sequence: CDR1 ENHRY, CDR2 SYGVKD. The CDR3 runs to 18 residues. Germline trimming cut 4 bases from V and 3 bases from J; bases unmatched to any gene: 12. Written as DNA, the CDR3 is TGTGCCATCAGTGGGCGACTAGCGGGAGAGGGCCAAGAAGAGACCCAGTACTTC. It translates to CAISGRLAGEGQEETQYF.

This clone occurred a few times. The rearrangement uses TRBV19 and TRBJ1-6; 7 nucleotides align to TRBD1. The V gene end was trimmed by 9 bases and the J gene end by 8 bases; junction bases not matched to a gene: 13. Looked up from germline, CDR1 is LNHDA and CDR2 is SQIVND (reference sequence). The CDR3 loop spans 15 amino acids. Written as DNA, the CDR3 is TGTGCCAGCGCGTTGACAGGGAGAGGGGATTCACCCCTCCACTTT. Translating it yields CASALTGRGDSPLHF.

The genes are TRBV18 and TRBJ2-5; D is perhaps TRBD2 (5 bases). The CDR3 has 14 amino acids. V was clipped by 2 bases and J by 9 bases, with 16 bases between them. CDR1 is KGHSH, CDR2 LQKENI, per germline. CDR3 nucleotides: TGTGCCAGCTCACCAGACCGAACCTCGAGGGCCCAGTACTTC. It encodes CASSPDRTSRAQYF.

The chain links TRBV7-7 to TRBJ2-1; no clear D. The CDR3 covers 14 residues. CDR1 is SSHAT, CDR2 FNYEAQ, per germline (reference sequence). The ends were cut back, 1 base at V and 7 bases at J, with 11 bases in the middle. CDR3 in amino acids: CASSLGGTQNEQFF. CDR3 nucleotide sequence: TGTGCCAGCAGCTTAGGCGGCACCCAAAATGAGCAGTTCTTC.

This chain connects TRBV11-2 to TRBJ2-3, with D tentatively TRBD1 (6 bases). Germline V CDR1 and CDR2: SGHAT, FQNNGV. This CDR3 has 16 residues. V was clipped by 5 bases and J by 1 base, with 16 bases between them. In DNA form, the CDR3 reads TGTGCCAGCAGCGGATACAGGGACGGTGGCACAGATACGCAGTATTTT. The encoded protein is CASSGYRDGGTDTQYF.

This chain links TRBV18 with TRBJ2-7; 12 positions match TRBD1. This CDR3 contains 16 residues. Germline V gene data show CDR1 as KGHSH and CDR2 as LQKENI. V lost 3 bases and J lost 5; bases outside the gene matches: 8. The CDR3 loop is CASSPSVGQGADEQYF. CDR3 nucleotide sequence: TGTGCCAGCTCACCTTCGGTGGGACAGGGGGCCGACGAGCAGTACTTC.

The chain's CDR3 is CASSQGGQGEKLFF. The CDR3, as DNA: TGTGCCAGCAGCCAAGGAGGACAGGGCGAAAAACTGTTTTTT. J is TRBJ1-4 and V is TRBV14, with 8 positions matching TRBD1. Germline-derived CDR1 and CDR2 are SGHDN and FVKESK. The CDR3 totals 14 residues. Trimming removed 1 base from V and 8 bases from J; junction bases left unmatched: 3.

This chain joins TRBV28 and TRBJ2-6; D may be TRBD2 (6 bases). The V gene lost 3 bases and the J gene lost 0 bases, with 21 bases spanning the gap. This CDR3 contains 20 residues. CDR1 and CDR2 from the germline V gene are MDHEN and SYDVKM. CDR3 DNA: TGTGCCAGCAGTTTTGAGGTCACGGAGGGTCTCAGCTCTGGGGCCAACGTCCTGACTTTC. Residues: CASSFEVTEGLSSGANVLTF.

The rearrangement links TRBV10-3 to TRBJ2-7; 11 nucleotides agree with TRBD1. The V and J ends lost 2 bases and 4 bases, in that order; junction bases with no gene match: 4. The CDR3 spans 15 residues. In germline, CDR1 is ENHRY, CDR2 SYGVKD. CDR3 in amino acids: CAISEGQGALYEQYF. CDR3 DNA sequence: TGTGCCATCAGTGAGGGACAGGGGGCTCTGTACGAGCAGTACTTC.

This chain links TRBV14 with TRBJ2-1; D gene ambiguous. The V end was cut by 2 bases, the J end by 7 bases, with 9 bases between. CDR3 length: 13 amino acids. The germline CDR1 and CDR2 sequences are SGHDN and FVKESK. The CDR3 loop reads CASSQFLYNEQFF. CDR3 coding DNA: TGTGCCAGCAGCCAATTTTTGTATAATGAGCAGTTCTTC.

The rearrangement uses TRBV9 and TRBJ2-3, with 7 bases aligning to TRBD2. This CDR3 spans 15 amino acids. Trimming at V came to 6 bases and at J to 5 bases, leaving 12 bases not matched to a gene. Germline CDR1 and CDR2: SGDLS and YYNGEE. The CDR3 bases are TGTGCCAGCACCAGGTGGGGGGGACCACAAGATACGCAGTATTTT. The encoded protein is CASTRWGGPQDTQYF.

The CDR3 here is CASSQESRGMGEQYF. CDR3 sequence (DNA): TGCGCCAGCAGCCAAGAAAGCAGGGGAATGGGCGAGCAGTACTTC. The rearrangement joins TRBV4-1 to TRBJ2-7; D may be TRBD1 (6 bases). From germline, CDR1 is MGHRA and CDR2 YSYEKL. Trimming left V 0 bases short and J 6 bases short, with 15 bases between. CDR3 length equals 15 residues.

On this clone: An end of the junction does not agree with germline; a read error may underlie this. The V and J genes are TRBV4-1 and TRBJ2-4; tentatively, D is TRBD2 (6 bases). Germline V gene lookup returns CDR1 MGHRA and CDR2 YSYEKL. This CDR3 region has 11 residues. Here the CDR3 DNA reads TGCGCCAGCAGCCAAGGGGGGGTGGTTGCATTC. Translation gives CASSQGGVVAF.

The V gene is TRBV10-1, the J gene TRBJ2-3; possibly TRBD1 for D (5 bases). V lost 2 bases and J lost 0, with 6 bases in between. Germline-derived CDR1 and CDR2 are WNHNN and SYGVQD (reference sequence). CDR3 length: 14 amino acids. The CDR3 DNA reads as TGCGCCAGCAGTGAGACAGGAAGCACAGATACGCAGTATTTT. Its translation: CASSETGSTDTQYF.

The chain links TRBV7-3 to TRBJ2-7; D not resolved. The CDR3 spans 13 residues. Germline V gene data show CDR1 as SGHTA and CDR2 as FQGTGA. V was clipped by 3 bases and J by 2 bases, with 8 bases between them. The CDR3 reads CASSFGGAYEQYF. The CDR3 region has the DNA TGTGCCAGCAGCTTCGGCGGAGCCTACGAGCAGTACTTC.

The genes are TRBV6-5 and TRBJ2-2; D is unresolved. V was shortened by 0 bases and J by 6 bases, with 8 bases between the two germline ends. The germline gives CDR1 MNHEY, CDR2 SVGAGI. CDR3 length: 14 residues. The CDR3 is CASSYSFGSGELFF. CDR3 nucleotides: TGTGCCAGCAGTTACTCTTTCGGGTCCGGGGAGCTGTTTTTT.

This clone was counted a single time. V gene TRBV28 combines with J gene TRBJ2-1; no firm D call. Trimming removed 5 bases at V and 7 bases at J, with 6 bases between. This CDR3 region has 11 residues. Germline values: CDR1 MDHEN, CDR2 SYDVKM. Written as DNA, the CDR3 is TGTGCCAGCAGTAGAGGTAATGAGCAGTTCTTC. Translating it yields CASSRGNEQFF.

The CDR3 coding sequence is TGTGCCAGTCGCCCCGGGGGGCAGGAAACGTTAGGAAATCAGCCCCAGCATTTT. It codes for CASRPGGQETLGNQPQHF. This chain links TRBV27 with TRBJ1-5, with a possible D match to TRBD1 (6 bases). From germline, CDR1 is MNHEY and CDR2 SMNVEV (reference sequence). The V gene lost 9 bases and the J gene lost 4 bases, with 28 bases spanning the gap. This CDR3 comprises 18 residues.

In its sample, this clone was seen once. The chain recombines TRBV27 with TRBJ2-1; TRBD2 matches 7 bases. Germline-derived CDR1 and CDR2 are MNHEY and SMNVEV (reference sequence). The CDR3 has 17 amino acids. The V segment lost 4 bases and the J segment 6 bases; nucleotides outside the gene matches: 15. Here the CDR3 DNA reads TGTGCCAGCAGTTCCAGACTAGCAGGGTTTAGGGTCAATGAGCAGTTCTTC. The encoded protein is CASSSRLAGFRVNEQFF.